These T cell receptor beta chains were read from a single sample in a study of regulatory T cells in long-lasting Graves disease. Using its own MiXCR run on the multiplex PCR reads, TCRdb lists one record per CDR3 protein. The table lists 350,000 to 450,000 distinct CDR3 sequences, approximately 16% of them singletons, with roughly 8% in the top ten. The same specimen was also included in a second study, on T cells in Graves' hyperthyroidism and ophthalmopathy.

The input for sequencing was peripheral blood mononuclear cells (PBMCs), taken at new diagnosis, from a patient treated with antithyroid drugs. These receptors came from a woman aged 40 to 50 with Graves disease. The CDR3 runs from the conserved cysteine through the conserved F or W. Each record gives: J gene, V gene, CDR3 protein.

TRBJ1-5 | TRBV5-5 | CASSLFGSFNQPQHF
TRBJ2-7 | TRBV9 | CASSPGYGGEQYF
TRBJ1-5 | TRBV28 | CASSWDNFSNQPQHF
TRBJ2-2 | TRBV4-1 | CASSQVVRGRGQALFF
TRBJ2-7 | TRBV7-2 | CASSLDPGEYEQYF
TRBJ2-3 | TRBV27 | CASSLGLAGASSTDTQYF
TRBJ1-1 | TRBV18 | CASSPQADSVDTEAFF
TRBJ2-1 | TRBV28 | CASIGGGSVRDEQFF
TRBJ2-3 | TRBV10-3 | CAISEASPSTDTQYF
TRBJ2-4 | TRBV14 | CASSRGGLAGAKNIQYF
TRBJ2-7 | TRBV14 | CASSQVAGIYEQYF
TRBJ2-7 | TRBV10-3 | CAILVLDRQASYEQYF
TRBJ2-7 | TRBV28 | CASSFLDSYEQYF
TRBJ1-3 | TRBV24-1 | CATSETGTGSTIYF
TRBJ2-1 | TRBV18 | CASSLGLAGMDEQFF
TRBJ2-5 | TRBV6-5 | CASSYSSAAYQETQYF
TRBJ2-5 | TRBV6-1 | CASSRGWSGAQETQYF
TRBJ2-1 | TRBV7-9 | CASSIPDRAHEQFF
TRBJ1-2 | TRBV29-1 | CSVEDRFNYGYTF
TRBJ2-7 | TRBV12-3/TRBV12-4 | CASSFGGSFYEQYF
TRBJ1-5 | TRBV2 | CASSGRDYYSNQPQHF
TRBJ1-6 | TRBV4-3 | CASSQDLRPNSPLHF
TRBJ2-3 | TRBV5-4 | CASSPASKDTQYF
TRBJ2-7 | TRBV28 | CASSLEGYQVEQYF
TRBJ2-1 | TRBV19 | CASSTTHRGRGNEQFF
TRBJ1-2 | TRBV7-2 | CASSLSPGAANYGYTF
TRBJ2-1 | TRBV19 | CASSIGGGTNEQFF
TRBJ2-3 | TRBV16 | CASSLPGAEDTQYF
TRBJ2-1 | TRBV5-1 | CASSWTQTSGSCNEQFF
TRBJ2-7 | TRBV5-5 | CASSLGLAEAYEQYF
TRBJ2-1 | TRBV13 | CASSSRASGAYNEQFF
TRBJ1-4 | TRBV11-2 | CASSLETARDEKLFF
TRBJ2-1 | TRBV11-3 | CASSLGGRAGYNEQFF
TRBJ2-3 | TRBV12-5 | CASGLTKSSDIGDTQYF
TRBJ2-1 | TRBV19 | CASSIEAGTGEQFF
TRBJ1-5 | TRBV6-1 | CASGPIGSPFSNSNQPQHF
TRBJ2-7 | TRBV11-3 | CASSSLAASYEQYF
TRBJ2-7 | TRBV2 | CASTVGSSYEQYF
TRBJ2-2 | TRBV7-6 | CASSLGSLTNTGELFF
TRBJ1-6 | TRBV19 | CASSPQVGQYNSPLHF
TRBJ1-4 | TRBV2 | CASSDLGQGGKLFF
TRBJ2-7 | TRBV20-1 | CSARGPGLVSYEQYF
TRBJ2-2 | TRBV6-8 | CASSYLSGNYGGELFF
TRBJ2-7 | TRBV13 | CASSGGQGYEQYF
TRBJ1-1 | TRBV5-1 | CASRDTLNTEAFF
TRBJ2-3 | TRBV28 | CASSFERGLITDTQYF